The 22 T cell receptor beta chains below all came from one sample that was sequenced in a study of T cell responses to AZD1222 COVID-19 vaccine. Profiled with immunoSEQ multiplex PCR; TCRdb holds only in-frame clones, not every one. This sample has roughly 97,000 clones; around 86% occur once, and the top ten carry around 3.3%. This sample comprised peripheral blood, obtained 28 days after the second dose of the MenACWY control vaccine. The receptor set was obtained from an adult who received the MenACWY meningococcal vaccine as a control.

The chain couples TRBV20-1 to TRBJ1-6; TRBD1 matches 8 bases. Germline loops: CDR1 DFQATT, CDR2 SNEGSKA (reference sequence). The trim removed 3 bases at V and 7 bases at J, leaving 11 bases unmatched. The CDR3 has 16 amino acids. CDR3 bases: TGCAGTGCTAGTCCCAGGGGGCGCGGTACCAATTCACCCCTCCACTTT. Its protein product is CSASPRGRGTNSPLHF.

The chain uses TRBV30 and TRBJ1-5, with no clear D. V lost 2 bases and J lost 0, with 11 bases in between. The CDR3 spans 15 residues. Germline V CDR1 and CDR2: GTSNPN, SVGIG (reference sequence). CDR3 amino acids: CAWSPALHSNQPQHF. The DNA for the CDR3 is TGTGCCTGGAGTCCGGCTCTGCATAGCAATCAGCCCCAGCATTTT.

The chain uses TRBV5-8 and TRBJ2-5, with 9 nucleotides matching TRBD1. This CDR3 has 15 residues. V lost 4 bases and J lost 4; bases outside the gene matches: 8. Germline lookup yields CDR1 SGHTS and CDR2 YDEGEE. The CDR3 sequence: CASSRGQGFGETQYF. The CDR3, as DNA: TGTGCCAGCAGCCGGGGACAGGGCTTCGGAGAGACCCAGTACTTC.

The CDR3 protein is CASSLTSSGDEQFF. Here the CDR3 DNA reads TGTGCCAGCAGTTTAACAAGTTCCGGCGATGAGCAGTTCTTC. The chain is built from TRBV27 and TRBJ2-1; D gene uncertain. This CDR3 comprises 14 residues. Trimming removed 2 bases at V and 8 bases at J, with 13 bases between. Germline CDR1 MNHEY, CDR2 SMNVEV (reference sequence).

The CDR3 nucleotides are TGTGCCAGCAGCCTACGACCCGGGACAGGGGACACCGTGGATGGCTACACCTTC. This codes for CASSLRPGTGDTVDGYTF. V usage is TRBV7-8 and J usage is TRBJ1-2, with TRBD1 matching over 10 bases. Germline V CDR1 and CDR2: SGHVS, FQNEAQ. This CDR3 spans 18 amino acids. V lost 5 bases and J lost 6; bases outside the gene matches: 18. Full variable domain (outside the CDR3, taken from reference TRBV7-8 and TRBJ1-2): GAGVSQSPRYKVAKRGQDVALRCDPISGHVSLFWYQQALGQGPEFLTYFQNEAQLDKSGLPSDRFFAERPEGSVSTLKIQRTQQEDSAVYLCASSLRPGTGDTVDGYTFGSGTRLTVV.

V is TRBV28 and J is TRBJ2-7, with D hard to call. V was trimmed by 6 bases and J by 1 base, leaving 19 bases between them. There are 16 residues in the CDR3. The germline gives CDR1 MDHEN, CDR2 SYDVKM. CDR3 loop: CASSSAIGPRSYEQYF. The CDR3 DNA reads as TGTGCCAGCAGCTCGGCGATAGGCCCCAGATCCTACGAGCAGTACTTC.

The chain is built from TRBV5-4 and TRBJ1-1; 10 bases match TRBD1. The CDR3 covers 15 residues. Germline CDR1 is SGHNT and CDR2 is YYREEE (reference sequence). V shed 1 base, J shed 12 bases, and the junction held 12 bases outside the gene matches. CDR3 in DNA: TGTGCCAGCAGCTTGAGTACCGGGACAGGGGTTTTATCTTTCTTT. Its translation is CASSLSTGTGVLSFF.

This chain links TRBV9 with TRBJ1-4; D not certain. This CDR3 contains 13 residues. Germline V gene data show CDR1 as SGDLS and CDR2 as YYNGEE. The V and J ends lost 0 bases and 11 bases respectively, with 11 bases between them. CDR3 in amino acids: CASSVEGGDKLFF. The CDR3 nucleotides read TGTGCCAGCAGCGTAGAGGGTGGAGATAAACTGTTTTTT.

The chain combines TRBV7-9 with TRBJ1-5; 9 bases align to TRBD1. CDR3 size: 15 residues. V lost 4 bases, J lost 5 bases, and 6 bases stayed unmatched. From germline, CDR1 is SEHNR and CDR2 FQNEAQ (reference sequence). The CDR3 protein is CASSYTGGYDQPQHF. The CDR3 DNA sequence: TGTGCCAGCAGCTATACAGGGGGCTACGATCAGCCCCAGCATTTT. The full variable domain, with the rest looked up from reference TRBV7-9 and TRBJ1-5, is DTGVSQNPRHKITKRGQNVTFRCDPISEHNRLYWYRQTLGQGPEFLTYFQNEAQLEKSRLLSDRFSAERPKGSFSTLEIQRTEQGDSAMYLCASSYTGGYDQPQHFGDGTRLSIL.

The J gene is TRBJ2-7, the V gene TRBV5-1, with D tentatively TRBD1 or TRBD2 (5 bases each). Germline CDR1 reads SGHRS; CDR2 reads YFSETQ. V was shortened by 0 bases and J by 3 bases, with 16 bases between the two germline ends. This CDR3 is 16 amino acids long. The CDR3 region has the DNA TGCGCCAGCAGCTTGGCCCCAGGGACGGTGGGCTACGAGCAGTACTTC. As protein: CASSLAPGTVGYEQYF.

The chain couples TRBV7-2 to TRBJ2-7; D is uncertain. The CDR3 covers 13 residues. V lost 3 bases and J lost 2, with 8 bases in between. Germline CDR1 SGHTA, CDR2 FQGNSA. DNA for the CDR3: TGTGCCAGCAGCTTCCAAATAGCCTACGAGCAGTACTTC. It translates to CASSFQIAYEQYF.

The chain combines TRBV4-1 with TRBJ1-2; D is perhaps TRBD1 (5 bases). The CDR3 loop spans 15 amino acids. The germline V gene has CDR1 MGHRA and CDR2 YSYEKL. The V end lost 6 bases, the J end lost 1 base, and 15 bases lay between the germline ends. CDR3 protein: CASRPGAGFNYGYTF. The CDR3 nucleotides are TGCGCCAGCAGACCCGGGGCAGGTTTTAACTATGGCTACACCTTC.

The V and J genes are TRBV5-4 and TRBJ2-5, with D unclear. Germline V gene sequence: CDR1 SGHNT, CDR2 YYREEE (reference sequence). V gave up 2 bases and J gave up 1 base, with 6 bases separating them. The CDR3 length is 13 residues. For the CDR3, the DNA is TGTGCCAGCAGCTTTTACGTCCAAGAGACCCAGTACTTC. The encoded protein is CASSFYVQETQYF.

The rearrangement uses TRBV5-1 and TRBJ2-1; D may be TRBD1 or TRBD2 (5 bases each). Germline CDR1 reads SGHRS; CDR2 reads YFSETQ. CDR3 length: 11 residues. V lost 4 bases, J lost 12 bases, and 11 bases lay in between. CDR3 region: CASSGAGGQFF. In DNA, the CDR3 is TGCGCCAGCAGCGGGGCGGGTGGGCAGTTCTTC.

The chain has TRBV6-5 and TRBJ2-5, with D perhaps matching TRBD1 or TRBD2 (6 bases each). The CDR3 totals 14 residues. V lost 6 bases to trimming and J lost 4 bases, with 15 bases between them. Germline CDR1 is MNHEY and CDR2 is SVGAGI. As DNA, the CDR3 is TGTGCCAGCAGCACCAGAGGGGGGCCAGAGACCCAGTACTTC. This gives the protein CASSTRGGPETQYF.

This clone appeared a few times. The rearrangement joins TRBV6-5 to TRBJ2-3; D is ambiguous. CDR1 and CDR2 from the germline V gene are MNHEY and SVGAGI. The length of the CDR3 is 13 residues. Trimming cost V 10 bases and J 2 bases, with 13 bases left between them. The DNA of the CDR3 is TGTGCCACCACTGTACACAACACAGATACGCAGTATTTT. Translated, it gives CATTVHNTDTQYF.

The chain carries TRBV5-1 and TRBJ2-2, with a weak D call TRBD2 (5 bases). The CDR3 consists of 15 residues. Per germline, CDR1 SGHRS and CDR2 YFSETQ. V lost 4 bases and J lost 6, with 16 bases in between. The CDR3 protein is CASSPLEGAAGELFF. CDR3 DNA: TGCGCCAGCAGCCCGTTAGAGGGAGCGGCCGGGGAGCTGTTTTTT.

This chain joins TRBV5-6 and TRBJ2-7; perhaps TRBD1 as D (6 bases). In germline, CDR1 is SGHDT, CDR2 YYEEEE. V was shortened by 4 bases and J by 3 bases, with 17 bases between the two germline ends. The CDR3 contains 15 residues. The CDR3 region has the DNA TGTGCCAGCAGCATCGGACAGCGGCTTTACTACGAGCAGTACTTC. It encodes CASSIGQRLYYEQYF. The full variable domain, its missing parts supplied by reference TRBV5-6 and TRBJ2-7, is DAGVTQSPTHLIKTRGQQVTLRCSPKSGHDTVSWYQQALGQGPQFIFQYYEEEERQRGNFPDRFSGHQFPNYSSELNVNALLLGDSALYLCASSIGQRLYYEQYFGPGTRLTVT.

V and J are TRBV12-5 and TRBJ2-1; 8 positions agree with TRBD2. Germline V gene sequence: CDR1 LGHNT, CDR2 FRNRAP. This CDR3 has 15 residues. V dropped 6 bases and J dropped 6; count of bases not matched to a gene: 10. The CDR3 sequence is CASGRGGRFGNEQFF. The CDR3 DNA reads TGTGCTAGTGGCCGGGGGGGGAGGTTTGGCAATGAGCAGTTCTTC.

This chain joins TRBV3-1 (or the pseudogene TRBV3-2) and TRBJ2-3, with D uncertain. V was trimmed by 1 base and J by 4 bases, leaving 15 bases between them. The CDR3 sequence is 16 residues long. Germline V gene data show CDR1 as LGHDT and CDR2 as YNNKEL (reference sequence). CDR3 nucleotide sequence: TGTGCCAGCAGCCAAGGGGTTTATTCTGTGCCAGATACGCAGTATTTT. The encoded protein is CASSQGVYSVPDTQYF.

The genes are TRBV6-1 and TRBJ1-2, with 8 bases that match TRBD1. Germline V gene sequence: CDR1 MNHNS, CDR2 SASEGT. The V segment lost 4 bases and the J segment 8 bases; nucleotides outside the gene matches: 15. This CDR3 has 16 amino acids. DNA for the CDR3: TGTGCCAGCAGTGTTGCTCCCCAGGGGGCGGCTTGGGGCTACACCTTC. Protein sequence: CASSVAPQGAAWGYTF.

V and J are TRBV30 and TRBJ2-7; D is unresolved. Looked up from germline, CDR1 is GTSNPN and CDR2 is SVGIG (reference sequence). Trimming stripped 5 bases from V and 0 bases from J, with 11 bases between. This CDR3 is built from 13 residues. CDR3 region: CAWLVKSSYEQYF. The CDR3 nucleotides read TGTGCCTGGTTAGTGAAGAGCTCCTACGAGCAGTACTTC.